This T cell receptor beta chain is drawn from a study of T cells in Graves' hyperthyroidism and ophthalmopathy. Study background: Upon initial diagnosis and before any treatment, peripheral blood was collected. General study points: Model-based prediction identified ophthalmopathy a median 6.5 months prior to its onset.

V lost 6 bases to trimming and J lost 1 base, with 17 bases between them. This CDR3 is 16 amino acids long. Germline V lookup: CDR1 ENHRY, CDR2 SYGVKD. Fresh peripheral blood, about 10 ml of it, supplied the PBMCs. For this clonotype: Antigen: not known.

From RNA transcripts, TCR beta CDR3 regions were amplified. The TCR CDR3 first-round RT-PCR relied on the HTBI primer set. TCRdb called the multiplex PCR reads again in MiXCR, with one record for every CDR3 protein. In the table there are some 350,000 distinct CDR3 sequences, around 15% of which are singletons. The J gene is TRBJ2-3, the V gene TRBV10-3; D possibly uses TRBD1 or TRBD2 (6 bases each). This TCR derives from a woman between 55 and 75 years old with Graves' ophthalmopathy. Specimen: blood. The CDR3 here is CAIRKGGGQGTDTQYF. The DNA for the CDR3 is TGTGCCATCAGGAAAGGTGGGGGGCAAGGCACAGATACGCAGTATTTT.